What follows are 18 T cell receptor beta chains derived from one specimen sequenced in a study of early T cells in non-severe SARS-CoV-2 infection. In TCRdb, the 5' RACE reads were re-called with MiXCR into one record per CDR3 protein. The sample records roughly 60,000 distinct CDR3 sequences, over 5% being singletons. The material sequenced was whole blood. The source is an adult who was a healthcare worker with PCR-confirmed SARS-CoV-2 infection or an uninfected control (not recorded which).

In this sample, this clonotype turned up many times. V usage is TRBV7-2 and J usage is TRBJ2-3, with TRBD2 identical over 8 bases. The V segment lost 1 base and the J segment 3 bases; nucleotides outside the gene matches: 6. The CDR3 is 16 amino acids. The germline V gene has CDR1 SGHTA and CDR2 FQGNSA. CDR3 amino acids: CASSLDSGGGTDTQYF. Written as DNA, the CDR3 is TGTGCCAGCAGCTTAGATTCGGGCGGGGGGACAGATACGCAGTATTTT.

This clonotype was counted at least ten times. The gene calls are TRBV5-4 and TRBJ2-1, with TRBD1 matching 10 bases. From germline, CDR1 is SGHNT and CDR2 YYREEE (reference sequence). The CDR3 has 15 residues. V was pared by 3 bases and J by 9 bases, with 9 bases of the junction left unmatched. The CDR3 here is CASSSRQGALTEQFF. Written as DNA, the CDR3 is TGTGCCAGCAGCTCCAGACAGGGGGCGCTTACTGAGCAGTTCTTC.

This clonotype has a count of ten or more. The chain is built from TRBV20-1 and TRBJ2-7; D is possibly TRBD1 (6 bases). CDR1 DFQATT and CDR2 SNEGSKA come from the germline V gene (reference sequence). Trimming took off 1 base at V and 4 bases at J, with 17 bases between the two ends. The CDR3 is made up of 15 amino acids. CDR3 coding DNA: TGCAGTGCTAGAGGACAGGCGGCCAGGCCATACGAGCAGTACTTC. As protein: CSARGQAARPYEQYF.

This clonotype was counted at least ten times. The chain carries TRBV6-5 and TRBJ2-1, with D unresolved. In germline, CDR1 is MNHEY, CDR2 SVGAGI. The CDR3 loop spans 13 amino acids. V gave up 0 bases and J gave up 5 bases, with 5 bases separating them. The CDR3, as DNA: TGTGCCAGCAGTTACTCCCTCGACAATGAGCAGTTCTTC. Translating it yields CASSYSLDNEQFF.

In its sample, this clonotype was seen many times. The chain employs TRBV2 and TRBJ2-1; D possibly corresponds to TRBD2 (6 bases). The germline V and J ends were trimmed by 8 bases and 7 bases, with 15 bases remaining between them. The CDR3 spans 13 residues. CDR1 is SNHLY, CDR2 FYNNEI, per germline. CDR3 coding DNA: TGTGCCAGCTCCCGGGAGTTCGGGAATGAGCAGTTCTTC. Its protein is CASSREFGNEQFF.

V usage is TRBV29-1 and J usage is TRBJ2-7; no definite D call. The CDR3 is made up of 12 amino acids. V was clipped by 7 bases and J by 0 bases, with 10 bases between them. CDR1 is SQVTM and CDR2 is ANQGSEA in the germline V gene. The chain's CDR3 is CSAVEFSYEQYF. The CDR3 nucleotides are TGCAGCGCGGTCGAATTCTCCTACGAGCAGTACTTC.

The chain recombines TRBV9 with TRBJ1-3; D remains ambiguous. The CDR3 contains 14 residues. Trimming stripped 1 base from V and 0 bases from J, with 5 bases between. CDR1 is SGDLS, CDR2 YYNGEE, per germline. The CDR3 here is CASSVTLSGNTIYF. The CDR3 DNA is TGTGCCAGCAGCGTAACCCTCTCTGGAAACACCATATATTTT.

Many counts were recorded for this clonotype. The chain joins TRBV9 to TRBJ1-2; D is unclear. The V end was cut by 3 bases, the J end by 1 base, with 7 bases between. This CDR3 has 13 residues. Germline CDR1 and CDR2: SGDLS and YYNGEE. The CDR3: CASSASHNYGYTF. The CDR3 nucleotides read TGTGCCAGCAGCGCCTCACATAACTATGGCTACACCTTC. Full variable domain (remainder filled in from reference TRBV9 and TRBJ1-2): DSGVTQTPKHLITATGQRVTLRCSPRSGDLSVYWYQQSLDQGLQFLIQYYNGEERAKGNILERFSAQQFPDLHSELNLSSLELGDSALYFCASSASHNYGYTFGSGTRLTVV.

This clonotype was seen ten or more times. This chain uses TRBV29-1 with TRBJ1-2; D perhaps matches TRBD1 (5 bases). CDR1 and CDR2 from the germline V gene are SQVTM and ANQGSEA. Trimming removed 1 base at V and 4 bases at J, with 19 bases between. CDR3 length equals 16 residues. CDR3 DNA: TGCAGCGTTGAAGGGTTGGGGCCAAGGGAGGCCTATGGCTACACCTTC. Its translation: CSVEGLGPREAYGYTF.

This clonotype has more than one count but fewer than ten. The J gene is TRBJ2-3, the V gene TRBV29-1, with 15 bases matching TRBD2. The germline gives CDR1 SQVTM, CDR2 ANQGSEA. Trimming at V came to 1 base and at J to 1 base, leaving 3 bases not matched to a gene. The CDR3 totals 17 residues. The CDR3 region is CSVEGTSGRGGTDTQYF. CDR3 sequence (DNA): TGCAGCGTTGAAGGGACTAGCGGGAGGGGGGGCACAGATACGCAGTATTTT.

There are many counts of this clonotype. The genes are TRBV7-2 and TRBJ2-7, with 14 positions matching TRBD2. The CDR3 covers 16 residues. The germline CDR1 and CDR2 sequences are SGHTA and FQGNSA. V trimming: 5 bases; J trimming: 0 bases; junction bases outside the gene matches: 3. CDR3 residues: CASSLGLAGGSYEQYF. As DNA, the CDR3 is TGTGCCAGCAGCCTAGGACTAGCGGGGGGCTCCTACGAGCAGTACTTC.

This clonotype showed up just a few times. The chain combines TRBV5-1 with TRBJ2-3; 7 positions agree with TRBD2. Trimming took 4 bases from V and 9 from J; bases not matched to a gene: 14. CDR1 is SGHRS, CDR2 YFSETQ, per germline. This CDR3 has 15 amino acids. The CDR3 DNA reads TGCGCCAGCAGCCTGTCGGGGGAGGGCGGAGGAACGCAGTATTTT. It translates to CASSLSGEGGGTQYF.

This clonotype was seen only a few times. The CDR3 is CASSLSPFSNQPQHF. CDR3 DNA: TGTGCCAGCAGTTTAAGTCCGTTTAGCAATCAGCCCCAGCATTTT. This chain joins TRBV12-3 or TRBV12-4 and TRBJ1-5, with no clear D. V lost 2 bases to trimming and J lost 0 bases, with 8 bases between them. The CDR3 is 15 amino acids.

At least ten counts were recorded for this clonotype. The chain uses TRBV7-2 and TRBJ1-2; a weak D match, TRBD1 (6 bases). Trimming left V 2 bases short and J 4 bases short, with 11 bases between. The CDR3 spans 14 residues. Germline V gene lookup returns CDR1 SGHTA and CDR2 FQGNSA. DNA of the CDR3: TGTGCCAGCAGCTTACTTCGACAGGCCTATGGCTACACCTTC. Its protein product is CASSLLRQAYGYTF.

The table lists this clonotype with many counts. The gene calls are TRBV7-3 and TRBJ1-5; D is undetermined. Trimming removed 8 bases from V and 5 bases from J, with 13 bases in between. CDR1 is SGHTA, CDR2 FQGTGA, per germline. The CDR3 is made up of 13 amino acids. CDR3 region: CASGLVGDQPQHF. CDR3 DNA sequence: TGTGCCAGCGGACTCGTGGGAGATCAGCCCCAGCATTTT.

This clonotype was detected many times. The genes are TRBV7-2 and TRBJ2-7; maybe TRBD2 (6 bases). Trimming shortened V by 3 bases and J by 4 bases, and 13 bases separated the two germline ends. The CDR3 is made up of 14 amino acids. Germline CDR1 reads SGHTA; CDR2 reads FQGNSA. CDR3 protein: CASSFGGGWYEQYF. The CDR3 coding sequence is TGTGCCAGCAGCTTTGGGGGAGGTTGGTACGAGCAGTACTTC. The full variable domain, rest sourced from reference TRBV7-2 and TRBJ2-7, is GAGVSQSPSNKVTEKGKDVELRCDPISGHTALYWYRQSLGQGLEFLIYFQGNSAPDKSGLPSDRFSAERTGGSVSTLTIQRTQQEDSAVYLCASSFGGGWYEQYFGPGTRLTVT.

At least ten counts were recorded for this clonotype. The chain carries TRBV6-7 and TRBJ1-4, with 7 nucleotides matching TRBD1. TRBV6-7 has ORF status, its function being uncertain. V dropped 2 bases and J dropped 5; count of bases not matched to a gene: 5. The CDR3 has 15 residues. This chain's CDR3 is CASSYRQGLNEKLFF. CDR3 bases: TGTGCCAGCAGTTACCGACAGGGCCTGAATGAAAAACTGTTTTTT.

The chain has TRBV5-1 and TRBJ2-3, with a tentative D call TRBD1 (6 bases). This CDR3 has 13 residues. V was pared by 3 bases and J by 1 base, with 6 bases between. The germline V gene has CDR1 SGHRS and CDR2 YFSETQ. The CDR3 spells CASSWTGTDTQYF. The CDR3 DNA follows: TGCGCCAGCAGCTGGACAGGCACAGATACGCAGTATTTT.